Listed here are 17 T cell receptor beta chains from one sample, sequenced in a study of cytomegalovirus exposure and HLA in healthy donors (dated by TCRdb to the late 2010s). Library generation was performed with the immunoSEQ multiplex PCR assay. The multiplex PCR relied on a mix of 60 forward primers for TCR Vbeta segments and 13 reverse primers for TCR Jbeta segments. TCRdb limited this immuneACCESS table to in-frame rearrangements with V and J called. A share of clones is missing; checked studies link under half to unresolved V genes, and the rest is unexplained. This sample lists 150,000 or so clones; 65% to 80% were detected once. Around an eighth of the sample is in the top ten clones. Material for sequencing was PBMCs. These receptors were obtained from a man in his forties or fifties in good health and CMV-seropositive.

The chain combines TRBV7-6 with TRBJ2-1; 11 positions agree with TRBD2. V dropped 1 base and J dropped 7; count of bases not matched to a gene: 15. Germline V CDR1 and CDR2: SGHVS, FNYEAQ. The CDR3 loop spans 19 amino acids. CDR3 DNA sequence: TGTGCCAGCAGCTTAGAGGGGGGTTTTGGACTAGCGGGTTGGAATGAGCAGTTCTTC. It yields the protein CASSLEGGFGLAGWNEQFF.

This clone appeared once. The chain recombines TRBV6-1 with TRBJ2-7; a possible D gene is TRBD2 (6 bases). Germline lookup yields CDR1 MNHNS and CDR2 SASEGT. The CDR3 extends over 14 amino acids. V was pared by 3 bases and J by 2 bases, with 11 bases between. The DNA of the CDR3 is TGTGCCAGCAGTGACGGCGCGGGACCCTACGAGCAGTACTTC. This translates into CASSDGAGPYEQYF.

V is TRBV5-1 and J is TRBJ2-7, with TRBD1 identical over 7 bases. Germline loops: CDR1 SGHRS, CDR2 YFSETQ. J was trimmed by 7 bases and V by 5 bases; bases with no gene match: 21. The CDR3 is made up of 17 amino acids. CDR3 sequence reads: CASRPAYRGAVAWEQYF. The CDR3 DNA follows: TGCGCCAGCAGACCGGCGTACAGGGGTGCCGTCGCTTGGGAGCAGTACTTC. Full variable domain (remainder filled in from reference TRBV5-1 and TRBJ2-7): KAGVTQTPRYLIKTRGQQVTLSCSPISGHRSVSWYQQTPGQGLQFLFEYFSETQRNKGNFPGRFSGRQFSNSRSEMNVSTLELGDSALYLCASRPAYRGAVAWEQYFGPGTRLTVT.

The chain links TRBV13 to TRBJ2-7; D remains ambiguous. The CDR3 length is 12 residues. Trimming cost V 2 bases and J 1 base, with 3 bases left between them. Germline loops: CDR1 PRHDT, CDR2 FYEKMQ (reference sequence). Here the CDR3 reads CASSLSSYEQYF. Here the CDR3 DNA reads TGTGCCAGCAGCTTATCTTCCTACGAGCAGTACTTC. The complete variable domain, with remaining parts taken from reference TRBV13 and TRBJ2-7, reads AAGVIQSPRHLIKEKRETATLKCYPIPRHDTVYWYQQGPGQDPQFLISFYEKMQSDKGSIPDRFSAQQFSDYHSELNMSSLELGDSALYFCASSLSSYEQYFGPGTRLTVT.

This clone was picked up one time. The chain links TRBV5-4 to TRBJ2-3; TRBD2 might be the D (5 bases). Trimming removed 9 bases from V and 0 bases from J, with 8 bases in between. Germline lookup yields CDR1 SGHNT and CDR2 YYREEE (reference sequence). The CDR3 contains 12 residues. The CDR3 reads CAIGESTDTQYF. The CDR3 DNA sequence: TGTGCCATCGGGGAAAGCACAGATACGCAGTATTTT.

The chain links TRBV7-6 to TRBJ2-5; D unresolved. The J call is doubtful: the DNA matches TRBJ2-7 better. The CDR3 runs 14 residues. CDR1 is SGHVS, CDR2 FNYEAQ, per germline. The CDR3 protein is CASSPGLGFSEQYF. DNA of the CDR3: TGTGCCAGCAGCCCCGGCTTGGGTTTTAGCGAGCAGTACTTC.

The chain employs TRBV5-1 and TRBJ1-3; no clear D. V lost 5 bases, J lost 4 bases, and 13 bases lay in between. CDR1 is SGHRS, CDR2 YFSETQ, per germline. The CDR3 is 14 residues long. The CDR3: CASRPSNGGNTIYF. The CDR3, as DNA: TGCGCCAGCAGACCATCCAATGGCGGAAACACCATATATTTT.

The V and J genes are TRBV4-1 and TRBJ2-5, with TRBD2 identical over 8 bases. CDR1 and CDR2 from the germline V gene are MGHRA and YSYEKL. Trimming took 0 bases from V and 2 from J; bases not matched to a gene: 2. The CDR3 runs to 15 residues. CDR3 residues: CASSQDGGRQETQYF. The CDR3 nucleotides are TGCGCCAGCAGCCAAGACGGCGGGAGGCAAGAGACCCAGTACTTC.

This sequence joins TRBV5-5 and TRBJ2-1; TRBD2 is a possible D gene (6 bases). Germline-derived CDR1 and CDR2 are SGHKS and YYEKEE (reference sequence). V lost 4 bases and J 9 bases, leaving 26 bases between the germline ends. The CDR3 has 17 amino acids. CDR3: CASSPRLVVGLYGEQFF. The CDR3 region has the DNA TGTGCCAGCAGCCCCAGACTAGTTGTTGGCCTCTACGGTGAGCAGTTCTTC.

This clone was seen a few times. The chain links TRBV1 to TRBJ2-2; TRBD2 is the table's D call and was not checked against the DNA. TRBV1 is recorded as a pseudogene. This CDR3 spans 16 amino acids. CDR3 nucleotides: TGCACCAGCAGCCAAGATGCGGAGCGCCCCCCCGGGGAGCTGTTTTTT. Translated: CTSSQDAERPPGELFF.

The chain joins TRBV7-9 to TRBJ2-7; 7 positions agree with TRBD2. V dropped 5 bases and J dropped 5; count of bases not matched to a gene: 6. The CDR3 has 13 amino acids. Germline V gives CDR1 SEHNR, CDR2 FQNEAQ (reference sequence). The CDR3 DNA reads TGTGCCAGCAGCCTACTAGCGATCAACGAGCAGTACTTC. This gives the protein CASSLLAINEQYF.

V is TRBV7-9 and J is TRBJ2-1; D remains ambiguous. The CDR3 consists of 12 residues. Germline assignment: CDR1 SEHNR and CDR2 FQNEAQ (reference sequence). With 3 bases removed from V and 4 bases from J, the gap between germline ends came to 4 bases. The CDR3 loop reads CASSFSYNEQFF. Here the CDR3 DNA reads TGTGCCAGCAGCTTCTCTTACAATGAGCAGTTCTTC.

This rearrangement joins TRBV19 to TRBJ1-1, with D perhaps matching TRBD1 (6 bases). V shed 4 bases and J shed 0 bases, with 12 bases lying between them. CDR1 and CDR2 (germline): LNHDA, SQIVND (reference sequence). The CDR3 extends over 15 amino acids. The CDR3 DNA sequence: TGTGCCAGTAGTACAACCGGGACATTGAACACTGAAGCTTTCTTT. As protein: CASSTTGTLNTEAFF.

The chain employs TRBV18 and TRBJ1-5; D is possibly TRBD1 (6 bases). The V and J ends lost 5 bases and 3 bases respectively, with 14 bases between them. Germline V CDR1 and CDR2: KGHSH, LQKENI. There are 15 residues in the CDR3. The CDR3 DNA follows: TGTGCCAGCTCAACGACAGGAACCCACAATCAGCCCCAGCATTTT. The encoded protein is CASSTTGTHNQPQHF.

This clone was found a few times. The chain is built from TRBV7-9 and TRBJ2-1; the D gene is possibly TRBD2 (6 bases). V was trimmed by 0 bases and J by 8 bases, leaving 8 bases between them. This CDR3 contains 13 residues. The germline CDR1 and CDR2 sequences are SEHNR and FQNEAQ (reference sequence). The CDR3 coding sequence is TGTGCCAGCAGCTTAGCGGGGGGAGATGAGCAGTTCTTC. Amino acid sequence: CASSLAGGDEQFF. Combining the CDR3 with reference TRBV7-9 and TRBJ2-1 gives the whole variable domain DTGVSQNPRHKITKRGQNVTFRCDPISEHNRLYWYRQTLGQGPEFLTYFQNEAQLEKSRLLSDRFSAERPKGSFSTLEIQRTEQGDSAMYLCASSLAGGDEQFFGPGTRLTVL.

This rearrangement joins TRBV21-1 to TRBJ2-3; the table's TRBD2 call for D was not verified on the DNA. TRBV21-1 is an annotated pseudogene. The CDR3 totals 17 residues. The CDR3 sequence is CASSKLGLAGVPDTQYF. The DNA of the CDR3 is TGTGCCAGCAGCAAATTAGGGCTAGCGGGAGTCCCAGATACGCAGTATTTT.

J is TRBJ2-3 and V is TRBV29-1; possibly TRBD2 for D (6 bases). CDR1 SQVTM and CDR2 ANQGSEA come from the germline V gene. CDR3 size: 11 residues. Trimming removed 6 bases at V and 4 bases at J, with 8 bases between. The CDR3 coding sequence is TGCAGCGTGTCGGGAGCAGATACGCAGTATTTT. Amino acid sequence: CSVSGADTQYF.